What follows describes a single T cell receptor (beta chain). Its antigen remains unidentified. Constant-segment primers served in 5'RACE that generated TCR alpha and TCR beta cDNA libraries bearing sample barcodes and UMIs. One entry per CDR3 protein results from TCRdb running MiXCR on the 5' RACE reads. The sample gives approximately 480,000 distinct CDR3 sequences, around a sixth of which show up once; roughly an eighth is in the top ten. The data originate from a study of T-cell memory formation after mild COVID-19. Whole-study results and caveats: Whereas later expanders leaned CD4+, clones contracting day 15 to 85 showed a balanced CD4/CD8 makeup. Mainly in CM and EM were contracting CD4+ clones; CD8+ were in EMRA. Several responding clones turned up in pre-infection memory, indicating that cross-reactive memory may have taken part.

Trimming shortened V by 2 bases and J by 6 bases, and 10 bases separated the two germline ends. The CDR3 is 14 residues long. CDR1 and CDR2 (germline): SEHNR, FQNEAQ (reference sequence). The sample comprised PBMCs or a T cell subset sorted from them (not recorded which). The clonotype originates from an adult woman who had mild COVID-19 (a few samples of this study predate the infection). Cell type and time point are not known. This rearrangement joins TRBV7-9 to TRBJ2-2; D is uncertain. The CDR3 here is CASSLLRAPGELFF. CDR3 sequence (DNA): TGTGCCAGCAGCTTACTCAGAGCCCCCGGGGAGCTGTTTTTT.